The 20 T cell receptor beta chains given below trace back to one sample, sequenced in a study of T-cell memory formation after mild COVID-19. TCRdb fed the 5' RACE reads into MiXCR, producing one record per CDR3 protein. The sample shows a few hundred thousand distinct CDR3 sequences, around 8% of them seen only once. Sequenced input: PBMCs or a T cell subset sorted from them (not recorded which). The receptors derive from a young man who had mild COVID-19 (a few samples of this study predate the infection). Cell type and time point are not known.

This sequence joins TRBV5-1 and TRBJ1-5; 9 bases are shared with TRBD1. Losses at the gene ends were 4 bases for V and 6 bases for J; bases not matched to a gene: 5. In germline, CDR1 is SGHRS, CDR2 YFSETQ. This CDR3 is 14 amino acids long. CDR3 amino acids: CASSPTGGRQPQHF. DNA for the CDR3: TGCGCCAGCAGCCCCACAGGGGGCCGTCAGCCCCAGCATTTT.

This clonotype was counted between two and nine times. The chain links TRBV5-1 to TRBJ1-2, with 12 bases matching TRBD1. Germline-derived CDR1 and CDR2 are SGHRS and YFSETQ. V gave up 3 bases and J gave up 7 bases; unmatched junction bases: 4. There are 14 residues in the CDR3. The CDR3 sequence: CASSSGTGGSGYTF. The CDR3 nucleotides read TGCGCCAGCAGCTCGGGGACAGGGGGCAGTGGCTACACCTTC.

This chain joins TRBV4-2 and TRBJ2-5, with D possibly being TRBD2 (6 bases). The germline CDR1 and CDR2 sequences are LGHNA and YNFKEQ. The V and J ends lost 0 bases and 7 bases respectively, with 18 bases between them. This CDR3 spans 16 amino acids. The DNA of the CDR3 is TGTGCCAGCAGCCAAGAGATTCGGGGCGGAGGGGTGACCCAGTACTTC. It codes for CASSQEIRGGGVTQYF.

The chain carries TRBV12-3 or TRBV12-4 and TRBJ1-1; D is unclear. CDR3 size: 13 residues. Trimming took 5 bases from V and 3 from J, leaving 10 bases between them. CDR3 in amino acids: CASSPGKHTEAFF. The CDR3 DNA reads TGTGCCAGCAGTCCTGGGAAGCACACTGAAGCTTTCTTT.

This clonotype came up a few times. The chain links TRBV6-6 to TRBJ1-1; D is unclear. The V gene lost 7 bases and the J gene lost 10 bases, with 19 bases spanning the gap. Germline V lookup: CDR1 MNHNY, CDR2 SVGAGI (reference sequence). This CDR3 has 13 amino acids. The CDR3 spells CASIPGDIKRAFF. CDR3 DNA: TGTGCCAGCATCCCCGGGGATATAAAAAGAGCTTTCTTT.

The gene calls are TRBV6-6 and TRBJ1-2, with 12 bases that match TRBD1. The V and J ends lost 6 bases and 4 bases, in that order; junction bases with no gene match: 9. CDR3 length equals 16 residues. CDR1 and CDR2 (germline): MNHNY, SVGAGI (reference sequence). CDR3 amino acids: CASRLGTGGEVYGYTF. The CDR3 bases are TGTGCCAGCAGGCTCGGGACAGGGGGCGAAGTCTATGGCTACACCTTC.

In this sample, this clonotype turned up a few times. The chain joins TRBV30 to TRBJ2-7; 8 bases align to TRBD1. This CDR3 has 14 residues. The trim removed 0 bases at V and 8 bases at J, leaving 9 bases unmatched. Per germline, CDR1 GTSNPN and CDR2 SVGIG (reference sequence). The CDR3 nucleotides read TGTGCCTGGAGTGTACCTGGGCAGGGGGCAAAGCAGTACTTC. It encodes CAWSVPGQGAKQYF. Together with reference TRBV30 and TRBJ2-7, the CDR3 gives the full variable domain: SQTIHQWPATLVQPVGSPLSLECTVEGTSNPNLYWYRQAAGRGLQLLFYSVGIGQISSEVPQNLSASRPQDRQFILSSKKLLLSDSGFYLCAWSVPGQGAKQYFGPGTRLTVT.

The J gene is TRBJ2-5, the V gene TRBV10-3, with D perhaps TRBD2 (5 bases). Trimming left V 4 bases short and J 2 bases short, with 11 bases between. CDR3 length: 14 amino acids. CDR1 is ENHRY, CDR2 SYGVKD, per germline. For the CDR3, the DNA is TGTGCCATCAGTGCTCGGGAAACACAAGAGACCCAGTACTTC. As protein: CAISARETQETQYF.

The rearrangement uses TRBV24-1 and TRBJ1-2; TRBD1 agrees at 9 bases. V lost 4 bases to trimming and J lost 8 bases; unmatched junction nucleotides: 7. The CDR3 has 14 amino acids. Germline V gene sequence: CDR1 KGHDR, CDR2 SFDVKD. The DNA for the CDR3 is TGTGCCACCAGTGACGGGACAGGGCTAAGCGGCTACACCTTC. It codes for CATSDGTGLSGYTF.

In its sample, this clonotype was seen a few times. V usage is TRBV25-1 and J usage is TRBJ2-1; either TRBD1 or TRBD2 may supply D (5 bases each). V lost 2 bases to trimming and J lost 6 bases, with 14 bases between them. The germline CDR1 and CDR2 sequences are MGHDK and SYGVNS. The length of the CDR3 is 15 residues. The CDR3: CASSESGAGGNEQFF. In DNA form, the CDR3 reads TGTGCCAGCAGTGAAAGTGGGGCTGGGGGCAATGAGCAGTTCTTC.

The genes are TRBV4-1 and TRBJ2-1; D remains unclear. Germline CDR1 reads MGHRA; CDR2 reads YSYEKL. The germline V and J ends were trimmed by 0 bases and 15 bases, with 21 bases remaining between them. The CDR3 is made up of 15 amino acids. CDR3 nucleotides: TGCGCCAGCAGCCAAGATAATATCAACCGTCGGGTGGGGTTCTTC. It codes for CASSQDNINRRVGFF.

This clonotype came up a few times. V and J are TRBV5-1 and TRBJ1-4; D is uncertain. CDR3 length equals 15 residues. Trimming removed 0 bases from V and 0 bases from J, with 6 bases in between. CDR1 is SGHRS and CDR2 is YFSETQ in the germline V gene. The CDR3 DNA reads TGCGCCAGCAGCTTGGAGGGTGCAACTAATGAAAAACTGTTTTTT. Translation: CASSLEGATNEKLFF.

This sequence joins TRBV11-3 and TRBJ2-2; 7 nucleotides align to TRBD1. V lost 5 bases, J lost 4 bases, and 7 bases stayed unmatched. The germline gives CDR1 SGHNT, CDR2 YENEEA. The CDR3 is 15 residues long. This CDR3 reads CASSPRQGGTGELFF. The DNA of the CDR3 is TGTGCCAGCAGCCCCAGACAGGGTGGCACCGGGGAGCTGTTTTTT.

This clonotype was counted between two and nine times. The gene calls are TRBV6-2 or TRBV6-3 and TRBJ1-5, with unresolved D. The CDR3 has 12 amino acids. V gave up 5 bases and J gave up 8 bases, with 10 bases separating them. Germline V lookup: CDR1 MNHEY, CDR2 SVGEGT. CDR3 in DNA: TGTGCCAGCAGTCCGTCCCGTAAGCCCCAGCATTTT. Translating gives CASSPSRKPQHF.

This clonotype was seen many times. For the CDR3, the DNA is TGCGCCAGCAGCGATGACAGGGCGAGCTCCTACAATGAGCAGTTCTTC. It translates to CASSDDRASSYNEQFF. The chain uses TRBV5-1 and TRBJ2-1, with TRBD1 matching 7 bases. Germline V gives CDR1 SGHRS, CDR2 YFSETQ. This CDR3 is built from 16 residues. J was trimmed by 0 bases and V by 4 bases; bases with no gene match: 7.

In its sample, this clonotype was seen a few times. This rearrangement joins TRBV4-1 to TRBJ2-3; a weak D match, TRBD2 (5 bases). This CDR3 has 16 residues. From germline, CDR1 is MGHRA and CDR2 YSYEKL. Between the trimmed V and J ends, which lost 1 base and 2 bases, there was a span of 13 bases. The CDR3, as DNA: TGCGCCAGCAGCCAAGTTTGGACTGGAACCACAGATACGCAGTATTTT. Protein: CASSQVWTGTTDTQYF.

The CDR3 loop reads CASNSGGAAKNIQYF. The CDR3 nucleotides are TGTGCCAGCAATAGCGGGGGCGCCGCCAAAAACATTCAGTACTTC. The rearrangement uses TRBV28 and TRBJ2-4; 9 bases align to TRBD2. The CDR3 has 15 amino acids. The junction had 5 bases not matched to a gene; V was cut back by 7 bases and J by 1 base. Germline CDR1 reads MDHEN; CDR2 reads SYDVKM. The full variable domain, rest sourced from reference TRBV28 and TRBJ2-4, is DVKVTQSSRYLVKRTGEKVFLECVQDMDHENMFWYRQDPGLGLRLIYFSYDVKMKEKGDIPEGYSVSREKKERFSLILESASTNQTSMYLCASNSGGAAKNIQYFGAGTRLSVL.

J is TRBJ2-6 and V is TRBV7-3; possibly TRBD1 or TRBD2 for D (5 bases each). The CDR3 sequence is 17 residues long. Trimming removed 5 bases at V and 0 bases at J, with 14 bases between. Looked up from germline, CDR1 is SGHTA and CDR2 is FQGTGA. CDR3 DNA sequence: TGTGCCAGCAGCACCTCATGGGGACGCTCTGGGGCCAACGTCCTGACTTTC. Its translation is CASSTSWGRSGANVLTF.

The chain links TRBV6-5 to TRBJ1-1, with 7 positions matching TRBD1. CDR1 is MNHEY, CDR2 SVGAGI, per germline. After removal of 4 bases from V and 5 bases from J, the junction contained 4 bases not matched to a gene. The length of the CDR3 is 13 residues. The CDR3 nucleotides are TGTGCCAGCAGTTCCGAACAGGGGACTGAAGCTTTCTTT. Its translation: CASSSEQGTEAFF.

This clonotype was seen a few times. V and J are TRBV24-1 and TRBJ2-1, with 11 bases matching TRBD1. Germline V CDR1 and CDR2: KGHDR, SFDVKD. CDR3 size: 20 residues. After removal of 1 base from V and 0 bases from J, the junction contained 10 bases not matched to a gene. CDR3 coding DNA: TGTGCCACCAGTGATTTTTCGGGACAGGGGGGCCCGAGCTCCTACAATGAGCAGTTCTTC. Translating gives CATSDFSGQGGPSSYNEQFF.